The 22 T cell receptor beta chains given below trace back to one sample, sequenced in a study of T-cell memory formation after mild COVID-19. One entry per CDR3 protein, called by TCRdb with MiXCR from the 5' RACE reads. The sample lists a few hundred thousand distinct CDR3 sequences, roughly 15% seen once, with under 25% in the top ten. The sample taken for sequencing was PBMCs or a T cell subset sorted from them (not recorded which). The receptor source for this set is a man younger than 30 who had mild COVID-19 (a few samples of this study predate the infection). Cell type and time point are not known.

The chain recombines TRBV6-2 or TRBV6-3 with TRBJ2-7; D may be TRBD1 (6 bases). Trimming stripped 6 bases from V and 3 bases from J, with 12 bases between. The germline CDR1 and CDR2 sequences are MNHEY and SVGEGT. The CDR3 extends over 13 amino acids. The CDR3 loop is CASSGKQGYEQYF. The CDR3 region has the DNA TGTGCCAGCAGCGGGAAACAGGGCTACGAGCAGTACTTC.

The chain employs TRBV7-2 and TRBJ1-4; D gene unclear. The CDR3 has 13 residues. The germline gives CDR1 SGHTA, CDR2 FQGNSA. Trimming shortened V by 1 base and J by 8 bases, and 8 bases separated the two germline ends. CDR3 nucleotides: TGTGCCAGCAGCTTAGTCGCGCGCGAAAAACTGTTTTTT. Translation gives CASSLVAREKLFF.

This clonotype was found a few times. The V call is TRBV7-9, the J call TRBJ1-2; D is perhaps TRBD1 (5 bases). This CDR3 region has 12 residues. The V gene lost 7 bases and the J gene lost 4 bases, with 10 bases spanning the gap. Germline CDR1 and CDR2: SEHNR and FQNEAQ (reference sequence). CDR3 coding DNA: TGTGCCAGCACCCCGGGGCTCTATGGCTACACCTTC. This encodes CASTPGLYGYTF.

This clonotype was found a few times. The chain links TRBV6-2 or TRBV6-3 to TRBJ1-5; D unclear. This CDR3 contains 15 residues. Germline V gene lookup returns CDR1 MNHEY and CDR2 SVGEGT. With 7 bases removed from V and 1 base from J, the gap between germline ends came to 14 bases. Here the CDR3 DNA reads TGTGCCAGCACCCCCGTCGGGGTAAGCAATCAGCCCCAGCATTTT. The encoded protein is CASTPVGVSNQPQHF.

The chain recombines TRBV20-1 with TRBJ1-2; D is possibly TRBD1 (5 bases). Germline V gene data show CDR1 as DFQATT and CDR2 as SNEGSKA (reference sequence). Between the trimmed V and J ends, which lost 3 bases and 12 bases, there was a span of 17 bases. The CDR3 extends over 12 amino acids. CDR3 loop: CSASSGGNSHTF. The CDR3 DNA reads TGCAGTGCTAGTTCCGGGGGGAACTCCCACACCTTC.

The gene calls are TRBV5-6 and TRBJ2-7; TRBD2 matches at 7 bases. This CDR3 has 15 amino acids. Looked up from germline, CDR1 is SGHDT and CDR2 is YYEEEE. Losses at the gene ends were 4 bases for V and 2 bases for J; bases not matched to a gene: 9. CDR3 coding DNA: TGTGCCAGCAGCGGGACGGCGGGGGATCCCTACGAGCAGTACTTC. Translation gives CASSGTAGDPYEQYF.

V gene TRBV2 combines with J gene TRBJ2-7; D unclear. This CDR3 comprises 13 residues. Looked up from germline, CDR1 is SNHLY and CDR2 is FYNNEI. The V gene lost 10 bases and the J gene lost 3 bases, with 16 bases spanning the gap. CDR3 protein: CATSRGTHYEQYV. The CDR3, as DNA: TGTGCCACCTCGAGAGGCACTCACTACGAGCAGTACGTC.

This chain connects TRBV2 to TRBJ2-5; weak D call: TRBD2 (6 bases). The germline V gene has CDR1 SNHLY and CDR2 FYNNEI. The CDR3 has 14 residues. Deletions cut 5 bases from V and 5 bases from J, with 15 bases between. DNA for the CDR3: TGTGCCAGCAGTCCGACTAGTTTGTGGGAGACCCAGTACTTC. Residues: CASSPTSLWETQYF. Together with reference TRBV2 and TRBJ2-5, the CDR3 gives the full variable domain: EPEVTQTPSHQVTQMGQEVILRCVPISNHLYFYWYRQILGQKVEFLVSFYNNEISEKSEIFDDQFSVERPDGSNFTLKIRSTKLEDSAMYFCASSPTSLWETQYFGPGTRLLVL.

In its sample, this clonotype was seen many times. This chain connects TRBV7-2 to TRBJ1-4; no firm D call. CDR1 and CDR2 from the germline V gene are SGHTA and FQGNSA. The CDR3 has 13 residues. The ends were cut back, 4 bases at V and 8 bases at J, with 11 bases in the middle. This CDR3 is CASSWATGEKLFF. Written as DNA, the CDR3 is TGTGCCAGCAGCTGGGCCACCGGAGAAAAACTGTTTTTT.

This sequence joins TRBV20-1 and TRBJ1-1; D unclear. Trimming removed 4 bases from V and 4 bases from J, with 10 bases in between. Germline CDR1 DFQATT, CDR2 SNEGSKA (reference sequence). The CDR3 length is 12 residues. For the CDR3, the DNA is TGCAGTGCTACGGTGGGGAGCACTGAAGCTTTCTTT. This encodes CSATVGSTEAFF.

This clonotype was seen more than once but under ten times. The chain couples TRBV3-1 to TRBJ1-6; 7 bases align to TRBD1. V shed 5 bases, J shed 9 bases, and the junction held 10 bases outside the gene matches. Germline lookup yields CDR1 LGHDT and CDR2 YNNKEL (reference sequence). This CDR3 contains 15 residues. CDR3: CASSTQDREISPLHF. DNA of the CDR3: TGTGCCAGCAGCACCCAAGACAGGGAGATTTCACCCCTCCACTTT.

This clonotype was recorded a few times. This chain uses TRBV12-3 or TRBV12-4 with TRBJ2-7, with TRBD2 matching over 14 bases. The V and J ends lost 4 bases and 8 bases, in that order; junction bases with no gene match: 7. The CDR3 is 15 amino acids. The CDR3 region is CASSSSGLAGVQQYF. CDR3 DNA sequence: TGTGCCAGCAGTTCCTCGGGACTAGCGGGGGTTCAGCAGTACTTC.

This clonotype was observed a few times. This chain joins TRBV2 and TRBJ2-7, with 8 bases that match TRBD2. V lost 3 bases and J lost 3; bases outside the gene matches: 7. Germline loops: CDR1 SNHLY, CDR2 FYNNEI. This CDR3 contains 15 residues. CDR3 in amino acids: CASSDPGGVVYEQYF. For the CDR3, the DNA is TGTGCCAGCAGTGATCCGGGGGGGGTCGTCTACGAGCAGTACTTC.

The chain has TRBV29-1 and TRBJ1-5; D not resolved. Trimming pared 6 bases from V and 3 bases from J, leaving 12 bases between. The CDR3 has 13 amino acids. In germline, CDR1 is SQVTM, CDR2 ANQGSEA. The CDR3 loop reads CSVENSPNQPQHF. The CDR3 DNA follows: TGCAGCGTGGAGAACAGTCCCAATCAGCCCCAGCATTTT.

The V gene is TRBV6-5, the J gene TRBJ2-1; the D gene is possibly TRBD2 (5 bases). The CDR3 has 13 amino acids. The V gene's germline CDR1 is MNHEY and CDR2 SVGAGI. Trimming pared 3 bases from V and 7 bases from J, leaving 10 bases between. The CDR3 DNA is TGTGCCAGCAGTTATAATAGCGCGAATGAGCAGTTCTTC. As protein: CASSYNSANEQFF.

This chain links TRBV7-2 with TRBJ2-3; 9 bases fit TRBD2. Trimming at V came to 4 bases and at J to 2 bases, leaving 4 bases not matched to a gene. This CDR3 spans 15 amino acids. Germline V gives CDR1 SGHTA, CDR2 FQGNSA. The CDR3 loop reads CASSSRTSATDTQYF. CDR3 nucleotides: TGTGCCAGCAGCTCCCGGACTAGCGCCACAGATACGCAGTATTTT.

In this sample, this clonotype turned up a few times. The chain joins TRBV9 to TRBJ2-3; the D gene is possibly TRBD1 (5 bases). The V gene lost 7 bases and the J gene lost 6 bases, with 18 bases spanning the gap. CDR1 and CDR2 from the germline V gene are SGDLS and YYNGEE. CDR3 length equals 14 residues. CDR3 in amino acids: CASGGALGSDTQYF. For the CDR3, the DNA is TGTGCCAGCGGTGGGGCCCTTGGATCGGATACGCAGTATTTT.

The chain is built from TRBV15 and TRBJ2-7; 10 positions match TRBD1. Trimming took 0 bases from V and 4 from J; bases not matched to a gene: 0. The CDR3 loop spans 14 amino acids. The V gene's germline CDR1 is LNHNV and CDR2 YYDKDF (reference sequence). In DNA form, the CDR3 reads TGTGCCACCAGCAGAGAGGGACAGGGGTACGAGCAGTACTTC. Amino acids: CATSREGQGYEQYF.

This chain links TRBV6-2 or TRBV6-3 with TRBJ2-3, with TRBD2 matching over 7 bases. CDR3 length: 17 residues. Germline V gene sequence: CDR1 MNHEY, CDR2 SVGEGT. V was pared by 4 bases and J by 1 base, with 11 bases of the junction left unmatched. The CDR3 nucleotides read TGTGCCAGCAGTTGGGGAGATGGTCTAGCGGGCACAGATACGCAGTATTTT. Translation gives CASSWGDGLAGTDTQYF.

This clonotype was found a few times. The gene calls are TRBV10-3 and TRBJ2-7; possibly TRBD1 for D (5 bases). V was shortened by 2 bases and J by 6 bases, with 11 bases between the two germline ends. Germline V gene lookup returns CDR1 ENHRY and CDR2 SYGVKD. This CDR3 contains 13 residues. CDR3 amino acids: CAISEPDTAEQYV. The CDR3 DNA follows: TGTGCCATCAGTGAGCCGGACACTGCCGAGCAGTACGTC.

Only a few counts were recorded for this clonotype. The chain uses TRBV6-5 and TRBJ1-1; D is perhaps TRBD1 (6 bases). This CDR3 region has 17 residues. Germline CDR1 reads MNHEY; CDR2 reads SVGAGI. Trimming took 0 bases from V and 0 from J, leaving 14 bases between them. The chain's CDR3 is CASSYSYRERLNTEAFF. The CDR3 nucleotides read TGTGCCAGCAGTTACTCCTACAGGGAACGATTGAACACTGAAGCTTTCTTT.

The J gene is TRBJ2-1, the V gene TRBV9; the match to TRBD1 covers 9 bases. Germline values: CDR1 SGDLS, CDR2 YYNGEE. Trimming at V came to 3 bases and at J to 9 bases, leaving 4 bases not matched to a gene. This CDR3 comprises 13 residues. In DNA form, the CDR3 reads TGTGCCAGCAGCGCCGGACAGGGGAGTGAGCAGTTCTTC. The encoded protein is CASSAGQGSEQFF.